These T cell receptor beta chains were read from a single sample in a study of CD8 T cells in Susac syndrome. TCRdb reprocessed the immunoSEQ multiplex PCR reads via MiXCR and lists one record per CDR3 protein. This sample has approximately 190,000 distinct CDR3 sequences, with roughly 92% found just once. What was sequenced was CD4+ T cells from PBMCs. These receptors were collected from a human donor in good health. Each CDR3 is given with its conserved first and last residue. D genes are given only for firm matches. The size field is filled for only some rows; it gives once, few, many or a size class.

size,J,length,V,D,CDR3
NA,TRBJ1-3,16,TRBV5-6,NA,CASSLHVGIAGNTIYF
NA,TRBJ2-3,15,TRBV28,TRBD2,CASSRGGASTDTQYF
NA,TRBJ2-1,18,TRBV7-3,TRBD2,CASSLTKIGLAGGGEQFF
NA,TRBJ1-4,15,TRBV5-4,TRBD1,CASSLSGQSDEKLFF
NA,TRBJ2-7,16,TRBV5-4,TRBD2,CASSWGGGQGLNEQYF
NA,TRBJ1-1,13,TRBV28,NA,CASSFSQVLGAFF
NA,TRBJ2-2,17,TRBV10-3,TRBD2,CAITPGSGGTNTGELFF
few,TRBJ2-6,13,TRBV12-3/TRBV12-4,NA,CASTGSGANVLTF
NA,TRBJ2-2,13,TRBV5-1,NA,CASRTVATGELFF
NA,TRBJ2-5,14,TRBV20-1,NA,CSATPDGRQETQYF
NA,TRBJ2-5,15,TRBV14,NA,CASSQLTDRQETQYF
NA,TRBJ2-7,13,TRBV20-1,TRBD2,CSALVGGTYEQYF
once,TRBJ1-1,14,TRBV6-2/TRBV6-3,TRBD1,CASNRQGTYTEAFF
NA,TRBJ2-7,15,TRBV6-5,TRBD1,CASSLQWQGAYEQYF
NA,TRBJ2-1,12,TRBV30,NA,CAWSRSVGEQFF
few,TRBJ1-1,12,TRBV3-1,NA,CASSSKGTEAFF
NA,TRBJ2-2,15,TRBV27,TRBD1,CASTPGGQDTGELFF
NA,TRBJ1-2,14,TRBV19,NA,CASRVPGRYYGYTF
once,TRBJ2-2,15,TRBV5-1,NA,CASSFVSPNTGELFF
NA,TRBJ1-2,11,TRBV30,NA,CAQVTGIGYTF
NA,TRBJ2-3,15,TRBV5-1,NA,CASSPLARNADTQYF
NA,TRBJ1-1,15,TRBV3-1,NA,CASSPRTLSNTEAFF
NA,TRBJ2-1,15,TRBV28,NA,CASSLLGAGYNEQFF
NA,TRBJ2-7,13,TRBV5-1,NA,CASSSTVSYEQYF
NA,TRBJ2-1,15,TRBV5-6,NA,CASSLATQRYNEQFF
NA,TRBJ2-1,14,TRBV2,NA,CASSDRVAYNEQFF
NA,TRBJ2-1,15,TRBV6-5,NA,CASSPSGGSYNEQFF
NA,TRBJ2-3,15,TRBV11-2,TRBD2,CASSPRRGGPDTQYF